These 11 T cell receptor beta chains share one sample of origin, sequenced in a study of T cell clonality in common variable immunodeficiency. Regarding the study as a whole: Reportedly, TCR beta sequences from common variable immunodeficiency showed fewer deletions and N-nucleotide insertions.

No antigens are known for them. TCRdb keeps only in-frame clones here, not all; method: immunoSEQ multiplex PCR. Recorded here are some 19,000 clones, with no singletons, and the ten leading clones hold about 25%. Sequences were obtained from peripheral blood mononuclear cells. The origin of the receptors is a human donor with common variable immunodeficiency.

The sample holds a few counts of this clone. The observed sequence ends 3 residues before the CDR3 terminus, with the missing tail filled in from the germline J gene. The V and J genes are TRBV18 and TRBJ1-1; the D is unclear. CDR3 length: 14 residues. Germline loops: CDR1 KGHSH, CDR2 LQKENI. CDR3 bases read: TGTGCCAGCTCACCCCCCTCACGGACGGGGGAA. Protein product: CASSPPSRTGE. The whole CDR3 region reads CASSPPSRTGEAFF.

On this clone itself: The read falls 3 residues short of the CDR3 end, and the missing part is taken from the germline J gene. V gene TRBV7-7 combines with J gene TRBJ1-3, with D unresolved. This CDR3 is built from 13 residues. Trimming removed 4 bases at V and 7 bases at J, with 11 bases between. CDR1 and CDR2 from the germline V gene are SSHAT and FNYEAQ (reference sequence). Incomplete CDR3 DNA: TGTGCCAGCAGCTCCAAGGTTGGCAACACC. It encodes CASSSKVGNT. The CDR3 in its entirety is CASSSKVGNTIYF.

This clone has ten or more counts. The read ends 3 residues shy of where the CDR3 ends; the end is completed using the germline J gene. V is TRBV5-1 and J is TRBJ1-1; a possible D gene is TRBD1 (6 bases). From germline, CDR1 is SGHRS and CDR2 YFSETQ. This CDR3 contains 15 residues. Trimming stripped 5 bases from V and 0 bases from J, with 14 bases between. The chain's CDR3 is CASRENRVMNTEAFF. Partial CDR3 DNA: TGCGCCAGCAGGGAAAACAGGGTAATGAACACTGAA.

This clone has a count of ten or more. The missing CDR3 end, 3 residues past where the read stops, is filled in from the germline J gene. The J gene is TRBJ2-7, the V gene TRBV19; 10 positions match TRBD1. This CDR3 comprises 14 residues. Losses at the gene ends were 5 bases for V and 4 bases for J; bases not matched to a gene: 5. Germline loops: CDR1 LNHDA, CDR2 SQIVND (reference sequence). The DNA read from the CDR3 is TGTGCCAGTAGTTTAGGACAGGGGGATTACGAG. This encodes CASSLGQGDYE. The entire CDR3 reads CASSLGQGDYEQYF.

There are many counts of this clone. The read comes to an end 3 residues before the CDR3 does, leaving the germline J gene to fill in the end. The genes are TRBV12-3 or TRBV12-4 and TRBJ2-3; D may correspond to TRBD1 or TRBD2 (6 bases each). The CDR3 is made up of 15 amino acids. V was trimmed by 0 bases and J by 1 base, leaving 8 bases between them. CDR3 bases read: TGTGCCAGCAGTTTAGCGGAGGGGGGCACAGATACG. The encoded protein is CASSLAEGGTDT. The entire CDR3 protein is CASSLAEGGTDTQYF.

This clone turned up a few times. The read terminates 3 residues before the CDR3 end, so the remaining end is supplied by the germline J gene. This chain uses TRBV6-2 or TRBV6-3 with TRBJ1-1; D not resolved. The germline V and J ends were trimmed by 0 bases and 4 bases, with 9 bases remaining between them. Germline V gives CDR1 MNHEY, CDR2 SVGEGT. The CDR3 spans 14 residues. CDR3 sequence: CASSYSRSLTEAFF. The part of the CDR3 DNA that was read is TGTGCCAGCAGTTACTCGCGGAGTCTCACTGAA.

A few counts support this clone. The read ends 3 residues shy of where the CDR3 ends; the end is completed using the germline J gene. V is TRBV5-6 and J is TRBJ2-5; D ambiguous. The V gene lost 1 base and the J gene lost 0 bases, with 10 bases spanning the gap. Germline values: CDR1 SGHDT, CDR2 YYEEEE. This CDR3 has 15 amino acids. Partial CDR3 DNA: TGTGCCAGCAGCTTGTTACCACAGTACCAAGAGACC. Encoded protein: CASSLLPQYQET. The CDR3 as a whole reads CASSLLPQYQETQYF.

In this sample, this clone turned up a few times. The read terminates 3 residues ahead of where the CDR3 ends, so the germline J gene completes it. J is TRBJ2-1 and V is TRBV6-2 or TRBV6-3; D possibly corresponds to TRBD2 (5 bases). This CDR3 contains 11 residues. V was trimmed by 5 bases and J by 8 bases, leaving 7 bases between them. Per the germline V gene, CDR1 is MNHEY and CDR2 is SVGEGT. This CDR3 reads CASSIAYEQFF. The CDR3 DNA, read in part, is TGTGCCAGCAGTATAGCGTATGAG.

CDR3 in amino acids: CASREPGQGGHGYTF. The DNA read from the CDR3 is TGTGCCAGCAGAGAACCGGGACAGGGTGGTCATGGC. The gene calls are TRBV6-1 and TRBJ1-2, with TRBD1 matching 9 bases. The read halts 3 residues ahead of the CDR3 end, with the missing end drawn from the germline J gene. In germline, CDR1 is MNHNS, CDR2 SASEGT. J lost 6 bases, V lost 6 bases, and 11 bases had no gene match. The CDR3 has 15 amino acids.

This clone was observed many times. Coverage ceases 3 residues before the CDR3 finishes, and the germline J gene fills in the end. J is TRBJ1-2 and V is TRBV18; 9 nucleotides align to TRBD1. The CDR3 length is 15 residues. Trimming cost V 2 bases and J 5 bases; bases outside gene matches: 6. Looked up from germline, CDR1 is KGHSH and CDR2 is LQKENI. CDR3 bases read: TGTGCCAGCTCACCAGGGGTGGACAGGGGTTATGGC. Its translation: CASSPGVDRGYG. The full CDR3 protein is CASSPGVDRGYGYTF.

About this clone itself: The read falls 3 residues short of the CDR3 end, and the missing part is taken from the germline J gene. This chain joins TRBV6-2 or TRBV6-3 and TRBJ1-1, with D hard to call. V was clipped by 0 bases and J by 5 bases, with 7 bases between them. This CDR3 spans 13 amino acids. The germline V gene has CDR1 MNHEY and CDR2 SVGEGT. Here the CDR3 reads CASSYSFLTEAFF. CDR3 DNA, as far as it was read: TGTGCCAGCAGTTACTCGTTCTTAACTGAA.